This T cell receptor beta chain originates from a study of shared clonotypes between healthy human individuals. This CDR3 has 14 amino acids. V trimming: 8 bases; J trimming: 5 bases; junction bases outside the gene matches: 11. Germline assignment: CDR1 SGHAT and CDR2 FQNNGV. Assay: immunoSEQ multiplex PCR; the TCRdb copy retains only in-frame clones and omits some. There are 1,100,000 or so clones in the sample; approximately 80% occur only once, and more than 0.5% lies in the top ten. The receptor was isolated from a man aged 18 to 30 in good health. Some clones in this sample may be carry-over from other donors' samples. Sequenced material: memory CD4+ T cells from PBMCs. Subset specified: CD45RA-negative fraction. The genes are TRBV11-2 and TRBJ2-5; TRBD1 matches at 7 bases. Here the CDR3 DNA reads TGTGCCAGCGGTCGACCCACAGGGGTGGAGACCCAGTACTTC. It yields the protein CASGRPTGVETQYF.